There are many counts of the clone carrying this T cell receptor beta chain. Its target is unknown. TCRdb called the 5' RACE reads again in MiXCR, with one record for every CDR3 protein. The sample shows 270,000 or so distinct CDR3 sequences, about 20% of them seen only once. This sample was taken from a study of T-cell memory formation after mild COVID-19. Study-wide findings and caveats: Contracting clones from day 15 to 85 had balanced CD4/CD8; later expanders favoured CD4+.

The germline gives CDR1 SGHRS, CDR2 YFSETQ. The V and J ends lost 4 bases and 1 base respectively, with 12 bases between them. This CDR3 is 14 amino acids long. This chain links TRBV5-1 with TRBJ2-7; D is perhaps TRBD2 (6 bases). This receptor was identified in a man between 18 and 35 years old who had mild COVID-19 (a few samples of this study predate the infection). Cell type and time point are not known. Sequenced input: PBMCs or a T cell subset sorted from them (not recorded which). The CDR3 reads CASSQEGRSYEQYF. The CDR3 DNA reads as TGCGCCAGCAGCCAGGAGGGACGGTCCTACGAGCAGTACTTC.